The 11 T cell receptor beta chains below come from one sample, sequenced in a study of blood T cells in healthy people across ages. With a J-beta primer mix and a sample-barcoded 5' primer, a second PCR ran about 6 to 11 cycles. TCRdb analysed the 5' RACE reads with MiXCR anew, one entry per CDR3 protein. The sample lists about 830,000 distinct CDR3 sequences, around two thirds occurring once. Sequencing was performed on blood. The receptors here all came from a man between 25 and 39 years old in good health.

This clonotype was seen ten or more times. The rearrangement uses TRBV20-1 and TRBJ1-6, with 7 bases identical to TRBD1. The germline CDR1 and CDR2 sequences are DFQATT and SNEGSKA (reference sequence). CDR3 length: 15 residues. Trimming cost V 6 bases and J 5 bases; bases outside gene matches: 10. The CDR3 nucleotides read TGCAGTGCGCCCCAGGGGGGGCGTGATAATTCACCCCTCCACTTT. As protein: CSAPQGGRDNSPLHF.

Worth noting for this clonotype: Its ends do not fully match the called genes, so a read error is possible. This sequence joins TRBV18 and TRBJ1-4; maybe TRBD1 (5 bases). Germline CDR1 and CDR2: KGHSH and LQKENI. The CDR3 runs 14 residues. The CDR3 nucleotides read TGTGCCGGCTCACCACGGGGGACTAATGAAAAACTGTTTTTT. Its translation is CAGSPRGTNEKLFF.

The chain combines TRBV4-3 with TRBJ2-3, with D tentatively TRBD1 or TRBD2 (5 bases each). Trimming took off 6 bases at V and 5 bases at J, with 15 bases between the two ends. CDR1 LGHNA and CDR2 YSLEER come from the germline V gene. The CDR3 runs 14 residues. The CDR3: CASSPGDRGDTQYF. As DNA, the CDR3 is TGCGCCAGCAGTCCCGGGGACCGGGGAGATACGCAGTATTTT.

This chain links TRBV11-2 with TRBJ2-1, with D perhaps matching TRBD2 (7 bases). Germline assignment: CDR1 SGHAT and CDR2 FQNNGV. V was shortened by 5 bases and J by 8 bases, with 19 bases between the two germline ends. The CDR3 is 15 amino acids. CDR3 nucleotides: TGTGCCAGCAGCATTCCGGGGGGCATCAGGGATGAGCAGTTCTTC. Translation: CASSIPGGIRDEQFF.

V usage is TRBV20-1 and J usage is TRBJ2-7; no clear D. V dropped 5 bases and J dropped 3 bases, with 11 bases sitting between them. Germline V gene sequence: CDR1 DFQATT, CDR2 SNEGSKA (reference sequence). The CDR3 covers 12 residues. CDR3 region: CSARVRDYEQYF. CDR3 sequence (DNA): TGCAGTGCTCGGGTCAGAGACTACGAGCAGTACTTC.

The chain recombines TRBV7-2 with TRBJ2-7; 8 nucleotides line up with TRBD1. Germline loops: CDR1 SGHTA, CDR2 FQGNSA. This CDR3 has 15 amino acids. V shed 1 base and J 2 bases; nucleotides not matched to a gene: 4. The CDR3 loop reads CASSLGDRGPYEQYF. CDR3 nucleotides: TGTGCCAGCAGCTTAGGTGACAGGGGACCCTACGAGCAGTACTTC.

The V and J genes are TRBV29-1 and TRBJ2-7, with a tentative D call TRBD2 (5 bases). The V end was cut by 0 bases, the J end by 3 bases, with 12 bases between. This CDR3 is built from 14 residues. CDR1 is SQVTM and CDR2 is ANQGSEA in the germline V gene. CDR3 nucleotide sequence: TGCAGCGTTGAAGAACAACGGGGTGGCTACGAGCAGTACTTC. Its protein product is CSVEEQRGGYEQYF.

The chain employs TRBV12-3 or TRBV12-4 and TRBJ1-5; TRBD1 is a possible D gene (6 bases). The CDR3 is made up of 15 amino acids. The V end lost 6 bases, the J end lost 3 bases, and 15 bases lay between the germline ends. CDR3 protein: CASRYRDKLNQPQHF. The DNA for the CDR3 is TGTGCCAGCAGGTACCGGGACAAGCTCAATCAGCCCCAGCATTTT.

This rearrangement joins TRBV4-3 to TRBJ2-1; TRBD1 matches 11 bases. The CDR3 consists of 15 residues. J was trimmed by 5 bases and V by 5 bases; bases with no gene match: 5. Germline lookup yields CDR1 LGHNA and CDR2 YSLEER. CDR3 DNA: TGCGCCAGCAGCTATGGACAGGGGGCGCACAATGAGCAGTTCTTC. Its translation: CASSYGQGAHNEQFF.

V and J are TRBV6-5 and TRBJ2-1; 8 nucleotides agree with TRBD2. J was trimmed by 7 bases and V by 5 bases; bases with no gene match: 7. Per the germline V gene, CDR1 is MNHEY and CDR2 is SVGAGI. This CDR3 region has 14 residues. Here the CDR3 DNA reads TGTGCCAGCAGTCACGCGGTAGCGGGGAATGAGCAGTTCTTC. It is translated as CASSHAVAGNEQFF.

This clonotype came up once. CDR3 loop: CASSRNGVNTGELFF. CDR3 bases: TGTGCCAGCAGCCGCAATGGAGTGAACACCGGGGAGCTGTTTTTT. The chain has TRBV5-6 and TRBJ2-2; D gene uncertain. Germline V gene data show CDR1 as SGHDT and CDR2 as YYEEEE. The germline V and J ends were trimmed by 4 bases and 1 base, with 11 bases remaining between them. CDR3 length: 15 residues.